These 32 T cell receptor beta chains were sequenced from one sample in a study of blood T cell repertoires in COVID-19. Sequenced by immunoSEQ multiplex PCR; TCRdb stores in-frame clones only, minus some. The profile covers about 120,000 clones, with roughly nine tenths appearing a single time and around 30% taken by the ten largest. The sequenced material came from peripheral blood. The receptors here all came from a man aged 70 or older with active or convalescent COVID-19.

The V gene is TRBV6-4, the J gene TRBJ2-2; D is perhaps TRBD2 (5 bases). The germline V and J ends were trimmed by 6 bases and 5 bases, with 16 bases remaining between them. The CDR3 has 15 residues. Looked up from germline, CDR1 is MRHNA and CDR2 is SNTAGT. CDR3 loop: CASSPRAGVTGELFF. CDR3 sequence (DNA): TGTGCCAGCAGCCCCCGGGCGGGCGTGACCGGGGAGCTGTTTTTT.

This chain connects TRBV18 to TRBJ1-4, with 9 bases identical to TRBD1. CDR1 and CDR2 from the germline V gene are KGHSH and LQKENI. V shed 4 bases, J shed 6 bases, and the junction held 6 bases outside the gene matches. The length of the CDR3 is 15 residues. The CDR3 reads CASSRQGGSDEKLFF. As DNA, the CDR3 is TGTGCCAGCTCACGACAGGGGGGAAGCGATGAAAAACTGTTTTTT.

The CDR3 coding sequence is TGCGCCAGCAGCTTGGAACAGGGTGGTAGGAATTCACCCCTCCACTTT. As protein: CASSLEQGGRNSPLHF. J is TRBJ1-6 and V is TRBV5-1; maybe TRBD1 (6 bases). V lost 0 bases to trimming and J lost 7 bases, with 14 bases between them. CDR3 length equals 16 residues. Germline V gene data show CDR1 as SGHRS and CDR2 as YFSETQ.

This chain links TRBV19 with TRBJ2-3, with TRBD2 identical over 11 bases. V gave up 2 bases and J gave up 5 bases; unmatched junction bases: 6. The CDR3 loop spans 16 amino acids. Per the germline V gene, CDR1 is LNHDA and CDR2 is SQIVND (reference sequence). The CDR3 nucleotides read TGTGCCAGTAGTATATATCTAGCGGGAGGACAAGATACGCAGTATTTT. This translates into CASSIYLAGGQDTQYF.

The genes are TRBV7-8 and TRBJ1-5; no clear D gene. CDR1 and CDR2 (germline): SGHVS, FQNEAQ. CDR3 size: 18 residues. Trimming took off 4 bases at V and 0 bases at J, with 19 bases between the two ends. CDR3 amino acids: CASSSGSGSLPSNQPQHF. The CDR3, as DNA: TGTGCCAGCAGCTCCGGGAGTGGTTCGCTCCCTAGCAATCAGCCCCAGCATTTT.

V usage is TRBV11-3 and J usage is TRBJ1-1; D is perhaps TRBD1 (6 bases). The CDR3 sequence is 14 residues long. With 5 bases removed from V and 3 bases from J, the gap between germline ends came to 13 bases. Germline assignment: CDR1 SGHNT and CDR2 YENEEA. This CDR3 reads CASSKWGQDTEAFF. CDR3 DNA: TGTGCCAGCAGCAAGTGGGGGCAAGACACTGAAGCTTTCTTT.

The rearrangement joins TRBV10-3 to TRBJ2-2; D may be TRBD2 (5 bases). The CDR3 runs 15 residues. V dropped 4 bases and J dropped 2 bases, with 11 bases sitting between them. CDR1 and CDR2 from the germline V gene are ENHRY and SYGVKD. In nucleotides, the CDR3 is TGTGCCATCAGTGGCAGAGCGGCTAACACCGGGGAGCTGTTTTTT. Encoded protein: CAISGRAANTGELFF.

CDR3 in amino acids: CASSVSTSTDTQYF. CDR3 nucleotide sequence: TGTGCCAGCAGTGTGTCCACTAGCACAGATACGCAGTATTTT. This sequence joins TRBV2 and TRBJ2-3; D is undetermined. Trimming took 4 bases from V and 0 from J, leaving 8 bases between them. Looked up from germline, CDR1 is SNHLY and CDR2 is FYNNEI. The CDR3 extends over 14 amino acids. The full variable domain, rest sourced from reference TRBV2 and TRBJ2-3, is EPEVTQTPSHQVTQMGQEVILRCVPISNHLYFYWYRQILGQKVEFLVSFYNNEISEKSEIFDDQFSVERPDGSNFTLKIRSTKLEDSAMYFCASSVSTSTDTQYFGPGTRLTVL.

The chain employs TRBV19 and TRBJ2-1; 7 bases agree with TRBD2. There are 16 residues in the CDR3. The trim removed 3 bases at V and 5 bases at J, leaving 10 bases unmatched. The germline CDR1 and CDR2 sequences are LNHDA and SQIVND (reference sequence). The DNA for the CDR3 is TGTGCCAGTAGTATCTACCCGGGACTATTCCACAATGAGCAGTTCTTC. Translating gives CASSIYPGLFHNEQFF.

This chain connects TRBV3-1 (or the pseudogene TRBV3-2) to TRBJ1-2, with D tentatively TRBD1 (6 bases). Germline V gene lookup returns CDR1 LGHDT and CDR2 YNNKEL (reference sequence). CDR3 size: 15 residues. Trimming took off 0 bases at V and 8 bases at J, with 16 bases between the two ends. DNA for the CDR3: TGTGCCAGCAGCCAAGATCCACAGGGTGCGGCAGGCTACACCTTC. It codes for CASSQDPQGAAGYTF.

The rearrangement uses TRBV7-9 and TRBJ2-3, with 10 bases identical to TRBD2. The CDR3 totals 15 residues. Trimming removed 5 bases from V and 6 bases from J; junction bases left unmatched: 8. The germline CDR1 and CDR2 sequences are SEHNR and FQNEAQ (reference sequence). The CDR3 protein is CASSPMSGRGDTQYF. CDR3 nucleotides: TGTGCCAGCAGCCCAATGAGCGGGAGGGGGGATACGCAGTATTTT.

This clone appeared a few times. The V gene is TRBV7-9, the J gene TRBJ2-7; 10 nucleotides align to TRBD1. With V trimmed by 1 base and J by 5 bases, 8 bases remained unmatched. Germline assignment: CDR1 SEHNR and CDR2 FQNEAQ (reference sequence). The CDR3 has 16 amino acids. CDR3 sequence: CASSLGRTGGWNEQYF. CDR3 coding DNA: TGTGCCAGCAGCTTAGGTCGGACAGGGGGGTGGAACGAGCAGTACTTC.

CDR3: CASSWVAGVNNEQFF. CDR3 nucleotides: TGTGCCAGCAGCTGGGTAGCGGGAGTCAACAATGAGCAGTTCTTC. The rearrangement uses TRBV7-2 and TRBJ2-1, with 9 bases fitting TRBD2. There are 15 residues in the CDR3. Looked up from germline, CDR1 is SGHTA and CDR2 is FQGNSA. The J segment lost 5 bases and the V segment lost 4 bases, leaving 6 bases of the junction unmatched. The full variable domain, completed using reference TRBV7-2 and TRBJ2-1, is GAGVSQSPSNKVTEKGKDVELRCDPISGHTALYWYRQSLGQGLEFLIYFQGNSAPDKSGLPSDRFSAERTGGSVSTLTIQRTQQEDSAVYLCASSWVAGVNNEQFFGPGTRLTVL.

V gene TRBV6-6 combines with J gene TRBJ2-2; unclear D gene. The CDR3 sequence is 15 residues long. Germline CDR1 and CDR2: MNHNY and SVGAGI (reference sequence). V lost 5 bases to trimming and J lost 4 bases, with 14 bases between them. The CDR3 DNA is TGTGCCAGCAGTCCCAGCGAATGGTCCACCGGGGAGCTGTTTTTT. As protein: CASSPSEWSTGELFF.

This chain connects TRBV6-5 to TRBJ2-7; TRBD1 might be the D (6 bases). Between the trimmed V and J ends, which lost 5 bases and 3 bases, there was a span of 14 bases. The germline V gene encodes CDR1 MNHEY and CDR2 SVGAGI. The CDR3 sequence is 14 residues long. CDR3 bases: TGTGCCAGCAGTCCAGGGGCTATAGGCTACGAGCAGTACTTC. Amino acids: CASSPGAIGYEQYF.

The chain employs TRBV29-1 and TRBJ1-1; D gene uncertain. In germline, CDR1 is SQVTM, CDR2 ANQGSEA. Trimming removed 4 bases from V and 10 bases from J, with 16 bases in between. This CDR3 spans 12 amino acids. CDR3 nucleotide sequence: TGCAGCGTTGGGGATGGGAGTGAGGTAGCTTTCTTT. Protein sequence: CSVGDGSEVAFF.

The CDR3 nucleotides are TGTACAGGGACTGAAGCTTTCTTT. This gives the protein CTGTEAFF. This chain connects TRBV7-9 to TRBJ1-1; a weak D match, TRBD1 (6 bases). Germline V gene lookup returns CDR1 SEHNR and CDR2 FQNEAQ (reference sequence). The CDR3 sequence is 8 residues long.

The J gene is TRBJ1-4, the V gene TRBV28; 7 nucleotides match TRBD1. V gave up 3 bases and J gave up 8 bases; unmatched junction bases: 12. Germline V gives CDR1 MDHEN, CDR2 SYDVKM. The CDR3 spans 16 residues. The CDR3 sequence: CASSFSPGQYYEKLFF. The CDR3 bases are TGTGCCAGCAGTTTTTCTCCGGGACAGTATTACGAAAAACTGTTTTTT.

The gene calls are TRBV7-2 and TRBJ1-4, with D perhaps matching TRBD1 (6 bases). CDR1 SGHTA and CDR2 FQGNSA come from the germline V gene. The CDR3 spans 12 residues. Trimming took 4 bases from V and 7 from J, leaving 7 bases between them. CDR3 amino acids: CASSYRAEKLFF. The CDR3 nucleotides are TGTGCCAGCAGCTACAGGGCTGAAAAACTGTTTTTT. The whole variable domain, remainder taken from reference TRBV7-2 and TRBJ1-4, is GAGVSQSPSNKVTEKGKDVELRCDPISGHTALYWYRQSLGQGLEFLIYFQGNSAPDKSGLPSDRFSAERTGGSVSTLTIQRTQQEDSAVYLCASSYRAEKLFFGSGTQLSVL.

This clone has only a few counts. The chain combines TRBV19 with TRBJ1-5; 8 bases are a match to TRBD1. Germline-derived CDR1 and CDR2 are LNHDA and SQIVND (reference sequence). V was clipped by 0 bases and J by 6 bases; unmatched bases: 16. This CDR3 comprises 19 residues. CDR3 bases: TGTGCCAGTAGTATAGATCATGGGACAGGTGGCTTAATAGGTCAGCCCCAGCATTTT. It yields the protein CASSIDHGTGGLIGQPQHF.

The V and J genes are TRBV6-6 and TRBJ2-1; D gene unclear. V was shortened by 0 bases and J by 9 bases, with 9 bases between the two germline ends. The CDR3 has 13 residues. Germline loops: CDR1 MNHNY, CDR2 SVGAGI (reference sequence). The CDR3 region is CASSYSARSEQFF. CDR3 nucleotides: TGTGCCAGCAGTTACTCGGCTAGAAGTGAGCAGTTCTTC.

CDR3 DNA sequence: TGTGCCAGCAGCCAAGGGACTAGCGGGGCGGAGGAGTTCTTC. Amino acid sequence: CASSQGTSGAEEFF. The gene calls are TRBV4-2 and TRBJ2-1; 12 bases map to TRBD2. The V gene end was trimmed by 1 base and the J gene end by 14 bases; junction bases not matched to a gene: 6. The CDR3 spans 14 residues. Germline CDR1 is LGHNA and CDR2 is YNFKEQ.

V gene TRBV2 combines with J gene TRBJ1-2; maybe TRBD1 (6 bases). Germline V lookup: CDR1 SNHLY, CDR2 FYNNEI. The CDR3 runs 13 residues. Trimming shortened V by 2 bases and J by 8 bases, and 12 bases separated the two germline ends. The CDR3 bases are TGTGCCAGCAGTGAAACGGGGGGGCTGGGCTACACCTTC. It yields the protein CASSETGGLGYTF.

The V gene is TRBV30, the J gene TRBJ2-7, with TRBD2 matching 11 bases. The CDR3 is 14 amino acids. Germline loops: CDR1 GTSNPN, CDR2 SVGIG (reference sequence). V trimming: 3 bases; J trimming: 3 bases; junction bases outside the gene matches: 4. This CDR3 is CAWRAGLAVYEQYF. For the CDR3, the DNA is TGTGCCTGGAGGGCGGGACTAGCGGTCTACGAGCAGTACTTC. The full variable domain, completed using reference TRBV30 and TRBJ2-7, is SQTIHQWPATLVQPVGSPLSLECTVEGTSNPNLYWYRQAAGRGLQLLFYSVGIGQISSEVPQNLSASRPQDRQFILSSKKLLLSDSGFYLCAWRAGLAVYEQYFGPGTRLTVT.

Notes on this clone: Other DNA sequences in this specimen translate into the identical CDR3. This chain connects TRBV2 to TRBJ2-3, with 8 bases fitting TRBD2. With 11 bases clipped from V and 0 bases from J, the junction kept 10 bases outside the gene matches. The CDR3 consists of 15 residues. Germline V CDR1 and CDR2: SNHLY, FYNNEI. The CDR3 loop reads CASSGGGASTDTQYF. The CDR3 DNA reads TGTGCCTCAAGCGGGGGCGGAGCTAGCACAGATACGCAGTATTTT.

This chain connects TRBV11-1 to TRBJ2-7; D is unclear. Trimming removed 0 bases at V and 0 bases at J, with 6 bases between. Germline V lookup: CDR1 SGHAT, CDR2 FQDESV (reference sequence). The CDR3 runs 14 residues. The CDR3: CASSLAVYSYEQYF. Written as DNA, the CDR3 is TGTGCCAGCAGCTTAGCGGTCTACTCCTACGAGCAGTACTTC.

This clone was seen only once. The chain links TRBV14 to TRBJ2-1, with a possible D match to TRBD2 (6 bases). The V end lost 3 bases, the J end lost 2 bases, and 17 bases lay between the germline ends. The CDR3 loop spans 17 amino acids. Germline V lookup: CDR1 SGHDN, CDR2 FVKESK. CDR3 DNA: TGTGCCAGCAGCCACCATGCAGCGGGTCATCCCTACAATGAGCAGTTCTTC. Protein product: CASSHHAAGHPYNEQFF.

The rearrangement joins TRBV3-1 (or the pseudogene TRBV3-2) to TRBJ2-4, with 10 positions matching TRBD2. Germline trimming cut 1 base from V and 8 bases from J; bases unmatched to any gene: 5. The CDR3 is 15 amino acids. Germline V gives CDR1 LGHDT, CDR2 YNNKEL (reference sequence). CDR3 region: CASSQAGTSVHIQYF. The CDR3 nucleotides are TGTGCCAGCAGCCAAGCCGGGACTAGCGTACACATTCAGTACTTC.

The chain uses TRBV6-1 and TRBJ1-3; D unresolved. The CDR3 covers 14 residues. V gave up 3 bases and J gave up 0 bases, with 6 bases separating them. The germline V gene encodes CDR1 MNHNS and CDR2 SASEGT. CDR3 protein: CASSDGISGNTIYF. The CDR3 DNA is TGTGCCAGCAGTGACGGGATCTCTGGAAACACCATATATTTT.

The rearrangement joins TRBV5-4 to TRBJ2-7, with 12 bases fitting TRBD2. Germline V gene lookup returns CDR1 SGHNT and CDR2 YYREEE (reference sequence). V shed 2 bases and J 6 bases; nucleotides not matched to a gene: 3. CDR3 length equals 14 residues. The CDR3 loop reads CASSFGLAGSEQYF. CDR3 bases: TGTGCCAGCAGCTTTGGACTAGCGGGGAGCGAGCAGTACTTC.

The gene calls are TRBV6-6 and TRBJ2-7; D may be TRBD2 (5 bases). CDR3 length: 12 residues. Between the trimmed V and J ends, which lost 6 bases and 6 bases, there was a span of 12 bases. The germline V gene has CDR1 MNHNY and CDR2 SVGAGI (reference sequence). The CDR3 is CASSQFEGEQYF. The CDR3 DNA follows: TGTGCCAGCAGCCAATTCGAGGGCGAGCAGTACTTC.

The chain's CDR3 is CASRGQGYTEAFF. In nucleotides, the CDR3 is TGTGCCAGCAGGGGACAGGGGTACACTGAAGCTTTCTTT. The V gene is TRBV28, the J gene TRBJ1-1; 10 bases match TRBD1. With V trimmed by 6 bases and J by 3 bases, 1 base remained unmatched. Germline V CDR1 and CDR2: MDHEN, SYDVKM. This CDR3 has 13 residues.